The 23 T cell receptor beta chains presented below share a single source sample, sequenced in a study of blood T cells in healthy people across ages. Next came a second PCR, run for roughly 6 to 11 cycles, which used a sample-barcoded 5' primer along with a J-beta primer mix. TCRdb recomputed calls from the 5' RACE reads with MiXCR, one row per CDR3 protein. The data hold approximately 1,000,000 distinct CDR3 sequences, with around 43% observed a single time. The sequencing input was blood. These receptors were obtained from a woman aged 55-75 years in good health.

The chain's CDR3 is CASSKGTSGSAQYF. CDR3 DNA sequence: TGTGCCAGCAGTAAAGGGACTAGCGGGAGTGCTCAGTACTTC. The genes are TRBV12-3 or TRBV12-4 and TRBJ2-5, with 14 bases aligning to TRBD2. The CDR3 covers 14 residues. V was pared by 5 bases and J by 11 bases, with 7 bases of the junction left unmatched.

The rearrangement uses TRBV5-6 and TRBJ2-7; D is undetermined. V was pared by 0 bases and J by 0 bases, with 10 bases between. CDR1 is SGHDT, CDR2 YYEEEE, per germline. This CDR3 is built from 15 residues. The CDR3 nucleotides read TGTGCCAGCAGCTTGGAGCCGGTGGCCTCCTACGAGCAGTACTTC. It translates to CASSLEPVASYEQYF.

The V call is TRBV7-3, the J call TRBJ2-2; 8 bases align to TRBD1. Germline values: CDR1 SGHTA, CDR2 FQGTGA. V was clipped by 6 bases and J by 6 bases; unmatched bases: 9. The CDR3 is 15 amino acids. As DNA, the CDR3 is TGTGCCAGCAGGGAGGACAGGGTGGGCCCCGGGGAGCTGTTTTTT. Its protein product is CASREDRVGPGELFF.

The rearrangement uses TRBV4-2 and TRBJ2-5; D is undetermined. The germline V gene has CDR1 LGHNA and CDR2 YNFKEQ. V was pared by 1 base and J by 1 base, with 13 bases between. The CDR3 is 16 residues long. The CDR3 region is CASSQGLGELQETQYF. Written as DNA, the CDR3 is TGTGCCAGCAGCCAAGGACTGGGCGAACTCCAAGAGACCCAGTACTTC.

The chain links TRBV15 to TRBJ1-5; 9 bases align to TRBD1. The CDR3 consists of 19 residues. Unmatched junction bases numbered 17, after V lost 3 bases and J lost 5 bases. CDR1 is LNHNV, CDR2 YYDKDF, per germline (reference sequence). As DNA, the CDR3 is TGTGCCACCAGCAGCGTTAAGGGACAGGGCTGGTATCTATATCAGCCCCAGCATTTT. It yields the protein CATSSVKGQGWYLYQPQHF. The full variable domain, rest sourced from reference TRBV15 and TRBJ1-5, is DAMVIQNPRYQVTQFGKPVTLSCSQTLNHNVMYWYQQKSSQAPKLLFHYYDKDFNNEADTPDNFQSRRPNTSFCFLDIRSPGLGDTAMYLCATSSVKGQGWYLYQPQHFGDGTRLSIL.

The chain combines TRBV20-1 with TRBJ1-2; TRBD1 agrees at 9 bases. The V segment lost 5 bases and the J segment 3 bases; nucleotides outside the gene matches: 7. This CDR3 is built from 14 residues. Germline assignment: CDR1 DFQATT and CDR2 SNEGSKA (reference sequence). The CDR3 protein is CSALTQGAYYGYTF. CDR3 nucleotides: TGCAGTGCTTTAACACAGGGGGCGTACTATGGCTACACCTTC.

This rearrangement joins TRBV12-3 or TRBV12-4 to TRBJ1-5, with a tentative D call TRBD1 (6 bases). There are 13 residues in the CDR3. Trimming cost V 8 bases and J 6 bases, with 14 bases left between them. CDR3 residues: CASQGYGGQPQHF. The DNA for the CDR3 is TGTGCCAGCCAGGGGTACGGGGGTCAGCCCCAGCATTTT.

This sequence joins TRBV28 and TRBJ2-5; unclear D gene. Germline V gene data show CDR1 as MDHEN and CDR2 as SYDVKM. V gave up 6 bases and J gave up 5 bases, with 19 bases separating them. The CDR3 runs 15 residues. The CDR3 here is CASRSPEGRHETQYF. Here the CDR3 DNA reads TGTGCCAGCAGGTCCCCCGAAGGCCGGCATGAGACCCAGTACTTC.

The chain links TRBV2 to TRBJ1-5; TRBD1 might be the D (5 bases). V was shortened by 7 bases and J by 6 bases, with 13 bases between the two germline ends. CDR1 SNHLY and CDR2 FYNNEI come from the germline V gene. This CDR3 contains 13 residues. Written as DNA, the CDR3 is TGTGCCAGCACTCTGACCAGGGCTCAGCCCCAGCATTTT. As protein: CASTLTRAQPQHF. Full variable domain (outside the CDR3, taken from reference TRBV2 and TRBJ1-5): EPEVTQTPSHQVTQMGQEVILRCVPISNHLYFYWYRQILGQKVEFLVSFYNNEISEKSEIFDDQFSVERPDGSNFTLKIRSTKLEDSAMYFCASTLTRAQPQHFGDGTRLSIL.

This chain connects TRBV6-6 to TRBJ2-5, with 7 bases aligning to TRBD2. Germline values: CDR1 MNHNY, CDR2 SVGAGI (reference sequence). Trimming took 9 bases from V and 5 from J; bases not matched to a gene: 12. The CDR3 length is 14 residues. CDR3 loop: CASERTRVQETQYF. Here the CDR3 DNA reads TGTGCCAGTGAAAGGACTAGGGTACAGGAGACCCAGTACTTC.

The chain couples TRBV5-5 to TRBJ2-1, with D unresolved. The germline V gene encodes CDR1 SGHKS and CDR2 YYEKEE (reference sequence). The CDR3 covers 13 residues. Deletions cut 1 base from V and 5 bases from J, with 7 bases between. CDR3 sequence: CASSLWDNNEQFF. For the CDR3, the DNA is TGTGCCAGCAGCTTGTGGGATAACAATGAGCAGTTCTTC. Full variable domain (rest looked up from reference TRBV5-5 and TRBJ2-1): DAGVTQSPTHLIKTRGQQVTLRCSPISGHKSVSWYQQVLGQGPQFIFQYYEKEERGRGNFPDRFSARQFPNYSSELNVNALLLGDSALYLCASSLWDNNEQFFGPGTRLTVL.

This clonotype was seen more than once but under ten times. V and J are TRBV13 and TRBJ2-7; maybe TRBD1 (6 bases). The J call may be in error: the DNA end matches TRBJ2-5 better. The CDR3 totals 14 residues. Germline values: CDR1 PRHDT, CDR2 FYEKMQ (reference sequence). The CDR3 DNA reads TGTGCCAGCAGCTTACCAGGGGAGTTCGAGACCCAGTACTTC. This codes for CASSLPGEFETQYF.

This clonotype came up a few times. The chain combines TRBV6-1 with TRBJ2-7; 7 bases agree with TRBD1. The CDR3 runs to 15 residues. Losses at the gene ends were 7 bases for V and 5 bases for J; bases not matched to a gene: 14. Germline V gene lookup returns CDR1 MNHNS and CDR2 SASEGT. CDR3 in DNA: TGTGCCAGCATTAACTACGACAGGGCGAGGAACGAGCAGTACTTC. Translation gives CASINYDRARNEQYF.

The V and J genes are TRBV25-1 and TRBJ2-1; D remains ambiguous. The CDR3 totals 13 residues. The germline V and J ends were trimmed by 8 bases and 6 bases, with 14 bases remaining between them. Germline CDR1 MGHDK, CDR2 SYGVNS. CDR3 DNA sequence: TGTGCCAGCCCGACTGGGTTTTGCAATGAGCAGTTCTTC. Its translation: CASPTGFCNEQFF.

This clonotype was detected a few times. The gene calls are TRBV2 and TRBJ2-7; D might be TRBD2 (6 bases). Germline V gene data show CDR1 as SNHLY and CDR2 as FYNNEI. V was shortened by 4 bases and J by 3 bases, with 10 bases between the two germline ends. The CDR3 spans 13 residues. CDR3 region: CASSGDGGYEQYF. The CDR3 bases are TGTGCCAGCAGTGGGGACGGGGGCTACGAGCAGTACTTC.

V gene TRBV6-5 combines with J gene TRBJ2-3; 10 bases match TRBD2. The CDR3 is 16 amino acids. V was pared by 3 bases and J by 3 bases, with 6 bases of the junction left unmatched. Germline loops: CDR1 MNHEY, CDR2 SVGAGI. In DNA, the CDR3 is TGTGCCAGCAGTTATAGTCTAGCGGGAGCTACAGATACGCAGTATTTT. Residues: CASSYSLAGATDTQYF.

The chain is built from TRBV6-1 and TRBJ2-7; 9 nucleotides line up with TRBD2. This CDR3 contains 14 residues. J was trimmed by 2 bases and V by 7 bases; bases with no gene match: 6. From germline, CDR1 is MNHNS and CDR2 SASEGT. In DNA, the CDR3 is TGTGCCAGCAACATGACTAGCGGAGCCTACGAGCAGTACTTC. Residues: CASNMTSGAYEQYF.

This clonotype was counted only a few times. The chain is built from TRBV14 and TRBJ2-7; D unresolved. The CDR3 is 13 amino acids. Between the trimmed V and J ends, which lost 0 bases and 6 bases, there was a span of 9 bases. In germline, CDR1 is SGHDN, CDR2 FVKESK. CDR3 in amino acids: CASSQDLGSEQYF. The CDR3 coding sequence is TGTGCCAGCAGCCAAGATCTCGGAAGCGAGCAGTACTTC.

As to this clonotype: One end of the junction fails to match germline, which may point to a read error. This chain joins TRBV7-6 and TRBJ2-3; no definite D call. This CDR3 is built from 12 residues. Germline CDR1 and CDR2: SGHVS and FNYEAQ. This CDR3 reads CASRRPTDAQYF. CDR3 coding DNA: TGTGCCAGCAGACGACCAACAGATGCGCAGTATTTT.

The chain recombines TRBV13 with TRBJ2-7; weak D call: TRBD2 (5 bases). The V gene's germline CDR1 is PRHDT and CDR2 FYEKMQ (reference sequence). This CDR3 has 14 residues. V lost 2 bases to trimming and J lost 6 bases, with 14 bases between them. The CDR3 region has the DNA TGTGCCAGCAGCTTACGGACTCTAGCTAGCGAGCAGTACTTC. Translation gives CASSLRTLASEQYF.

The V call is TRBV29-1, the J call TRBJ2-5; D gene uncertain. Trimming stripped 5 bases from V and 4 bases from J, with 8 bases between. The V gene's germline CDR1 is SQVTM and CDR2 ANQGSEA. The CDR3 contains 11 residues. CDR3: CSVIARETQYF. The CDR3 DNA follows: TGCAGCGTTATAGCACGAGAGACCCAGTACTTC.

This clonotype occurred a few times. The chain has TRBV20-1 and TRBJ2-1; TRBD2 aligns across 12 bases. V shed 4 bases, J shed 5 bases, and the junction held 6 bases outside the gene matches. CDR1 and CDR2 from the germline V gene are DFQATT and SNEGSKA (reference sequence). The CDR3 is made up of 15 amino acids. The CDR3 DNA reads TGCAGTGCTACTAGCGGGAGGGCCGTCAACAATGAGCAGTTCTTC. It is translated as CSATSGRAVNNEQFF.

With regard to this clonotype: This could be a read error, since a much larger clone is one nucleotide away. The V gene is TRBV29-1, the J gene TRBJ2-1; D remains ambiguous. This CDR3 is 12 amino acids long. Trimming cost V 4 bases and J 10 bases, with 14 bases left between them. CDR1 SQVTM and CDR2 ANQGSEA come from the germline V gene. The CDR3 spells CSVVYKTYEQFF. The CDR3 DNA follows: TGCAGCGTTGTCTACAAGACCTACGAGCAGTTCTTC.